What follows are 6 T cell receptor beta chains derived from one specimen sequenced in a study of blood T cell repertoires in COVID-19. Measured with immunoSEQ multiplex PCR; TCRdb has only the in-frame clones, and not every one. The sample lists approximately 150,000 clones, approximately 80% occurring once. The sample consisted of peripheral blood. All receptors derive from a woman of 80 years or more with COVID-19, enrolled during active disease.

CDR3 bases: TGTGCCAGTAGTATCTGGGAGGGAAAGACCCAGTACTTC. Translating gives CASSIWEGKTQYF. The chain recombines TRBV19 with TRBJ2-5; 7 bases fit TRBD2. The germline gives CDR1 LNHDA, CDR2 SQIVND (reference sequence). The trim removed 3 bases at V and 6 bases at J, leaving 4 bases unmatched. This CDR3 is 13 amino acids long.

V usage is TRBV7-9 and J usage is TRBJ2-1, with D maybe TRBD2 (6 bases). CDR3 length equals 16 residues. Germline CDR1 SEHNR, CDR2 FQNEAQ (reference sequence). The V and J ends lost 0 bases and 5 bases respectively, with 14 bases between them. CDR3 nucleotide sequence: TGTGCCAGCAGCTTAGCCCTGGCGGGGAGCCACAATGAGCAGTTCTTC. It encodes CASSLALAGSHNEQFF.

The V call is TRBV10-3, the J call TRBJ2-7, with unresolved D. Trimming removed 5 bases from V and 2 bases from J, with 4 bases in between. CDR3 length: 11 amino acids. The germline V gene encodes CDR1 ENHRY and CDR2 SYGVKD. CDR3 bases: TGTGCCATCAGTTCTACCTACGAGCAGTACTTC. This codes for CAISSTYEQYF.

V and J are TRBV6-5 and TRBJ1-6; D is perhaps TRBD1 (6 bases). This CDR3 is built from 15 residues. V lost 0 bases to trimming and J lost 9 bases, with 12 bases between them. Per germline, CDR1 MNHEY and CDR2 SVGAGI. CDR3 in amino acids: CASSYSSRGSSPLHF. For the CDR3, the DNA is TGTGCCAGCAGTTACTCGAGCAGGGGAAGTTCACCCCTCCACTTT.

The chain's CDR3 is CASSHAGGYEETQYF. The CDR3 DNA sequence: TGTGCCAGCAGCCATGCGGGAGGTTATGAAGAGACCCAGTACTTC. The chain links TRBV3-1 (or the pseudogene TRBV3-2) to TRBJ2-5; TRBD2 matches 8 bases. The germline V gene has CDR1 LGHDT and CDR2 YNNKEL (reference sequence). The CDR3 contains 15 residues. Trimming cost V 3 bases and J 3 bases; bases outside gene matches: 6.

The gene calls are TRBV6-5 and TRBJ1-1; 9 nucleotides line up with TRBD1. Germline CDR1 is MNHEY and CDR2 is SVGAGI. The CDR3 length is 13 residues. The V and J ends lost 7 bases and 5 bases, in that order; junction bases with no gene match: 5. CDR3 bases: TGTGCCAGCACTACAGGACAGGGGACTGAAGCTTTCTTT. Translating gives CASTTGQGTEAFF.